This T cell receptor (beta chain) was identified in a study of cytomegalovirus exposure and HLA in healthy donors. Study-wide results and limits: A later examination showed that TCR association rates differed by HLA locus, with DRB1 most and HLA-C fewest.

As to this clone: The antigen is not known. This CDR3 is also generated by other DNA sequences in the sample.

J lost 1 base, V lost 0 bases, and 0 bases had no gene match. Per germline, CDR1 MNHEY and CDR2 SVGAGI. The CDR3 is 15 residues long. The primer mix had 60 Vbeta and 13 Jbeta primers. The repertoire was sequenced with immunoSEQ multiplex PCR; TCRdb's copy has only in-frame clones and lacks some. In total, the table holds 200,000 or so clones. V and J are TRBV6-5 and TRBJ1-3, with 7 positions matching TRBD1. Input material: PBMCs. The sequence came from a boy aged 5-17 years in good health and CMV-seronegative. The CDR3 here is CASSYSQGSGNTIYF. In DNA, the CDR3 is TGTGCCAGCAGTTACTCACAGGGGTCTGGAAACACCATATATTTT.